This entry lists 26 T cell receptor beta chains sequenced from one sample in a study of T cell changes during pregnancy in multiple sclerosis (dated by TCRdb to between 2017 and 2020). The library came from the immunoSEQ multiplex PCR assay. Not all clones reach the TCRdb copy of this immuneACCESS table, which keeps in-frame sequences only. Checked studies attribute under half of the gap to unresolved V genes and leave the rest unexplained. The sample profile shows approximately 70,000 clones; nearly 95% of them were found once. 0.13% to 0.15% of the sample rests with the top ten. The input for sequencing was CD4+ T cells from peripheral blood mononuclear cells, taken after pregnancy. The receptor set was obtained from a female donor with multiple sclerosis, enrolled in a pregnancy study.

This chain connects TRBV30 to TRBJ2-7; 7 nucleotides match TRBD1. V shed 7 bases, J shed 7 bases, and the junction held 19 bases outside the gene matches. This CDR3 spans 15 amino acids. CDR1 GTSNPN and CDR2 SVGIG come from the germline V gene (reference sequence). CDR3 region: CASTPGDRGLKEQYF. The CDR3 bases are TGTGCCTCTACCCCCGGGGACAGAGGACTTAAGGAGCAGTACTTC.

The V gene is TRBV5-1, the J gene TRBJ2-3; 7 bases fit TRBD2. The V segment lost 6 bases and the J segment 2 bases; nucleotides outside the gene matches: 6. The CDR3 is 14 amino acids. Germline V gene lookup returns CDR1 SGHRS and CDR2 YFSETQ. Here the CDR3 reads CASNQGLVTDTQYF. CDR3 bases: TGCGCCAGCAACCAAGGACTAGTCACAGATACGCAGTATTTT.

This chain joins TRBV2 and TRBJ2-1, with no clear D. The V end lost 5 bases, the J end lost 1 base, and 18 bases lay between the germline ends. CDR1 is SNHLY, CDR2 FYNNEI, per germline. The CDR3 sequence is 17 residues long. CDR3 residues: CASSPHLGARSYNEQFF. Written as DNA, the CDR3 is TGTGCCAGCAGTCCGCACTTAGGAGCTAGGTCCTACAATGAGCAGTTCTTC.

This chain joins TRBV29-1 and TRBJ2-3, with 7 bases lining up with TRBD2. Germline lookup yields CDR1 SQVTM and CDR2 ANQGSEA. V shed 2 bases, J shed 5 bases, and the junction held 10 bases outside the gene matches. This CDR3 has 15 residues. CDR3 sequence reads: CSVETAGLTRDTQYF. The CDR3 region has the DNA TGCAGCGTTGAAACAGCGGGACTGACTCGAGATACGCAGTATTTT.

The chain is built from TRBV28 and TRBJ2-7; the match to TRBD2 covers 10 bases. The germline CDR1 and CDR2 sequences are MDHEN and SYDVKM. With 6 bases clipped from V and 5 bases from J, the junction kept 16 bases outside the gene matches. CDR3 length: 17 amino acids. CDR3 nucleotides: TGTGCCAGCAGCCGGGTGGCGCTAGCGGGAGTCGCCAACGAGCAGTACTTC. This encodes CASSRVALAGVANEQYF.

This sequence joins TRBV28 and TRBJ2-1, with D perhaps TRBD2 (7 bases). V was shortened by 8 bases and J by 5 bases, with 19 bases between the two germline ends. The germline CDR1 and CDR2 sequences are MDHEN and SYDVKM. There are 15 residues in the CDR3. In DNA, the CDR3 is TGTGCCAGCCTGGGGGGGGCTAGCGGTCACAATGAGCAGTTCTTC. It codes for CASLGGASGHNEQFF.

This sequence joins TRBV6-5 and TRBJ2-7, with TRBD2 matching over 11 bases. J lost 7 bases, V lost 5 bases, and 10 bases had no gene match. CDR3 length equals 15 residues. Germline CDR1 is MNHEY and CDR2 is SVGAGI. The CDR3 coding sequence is TGTGCCAGCAGTCCCTTAGCGGGAGGGCCGTTTGAGCAGTACTTC. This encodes CASSPLAGGPFEQYF.

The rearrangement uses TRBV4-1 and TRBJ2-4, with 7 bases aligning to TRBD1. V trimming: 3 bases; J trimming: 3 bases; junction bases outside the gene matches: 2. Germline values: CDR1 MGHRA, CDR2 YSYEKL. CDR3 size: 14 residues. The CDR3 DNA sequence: TGCGCCAGCAGCCAGGACAGGAACAAAAACATTCAGTACTTC. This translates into CASSQDRNKNIQYF.

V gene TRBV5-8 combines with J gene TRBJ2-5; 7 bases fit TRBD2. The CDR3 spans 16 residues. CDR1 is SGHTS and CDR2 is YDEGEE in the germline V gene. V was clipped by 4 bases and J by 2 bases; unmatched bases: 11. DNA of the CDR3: TGTGCCAGCAGCAGCCCCGGGACTACACTACAAGAGACCCAGTACTTC. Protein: CASSSPGTTLQETQYF.

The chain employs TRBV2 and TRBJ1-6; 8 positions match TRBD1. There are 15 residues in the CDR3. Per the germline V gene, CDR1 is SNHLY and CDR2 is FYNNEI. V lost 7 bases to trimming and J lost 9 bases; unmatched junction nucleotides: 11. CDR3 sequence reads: CASTPDAGGSSPLHF. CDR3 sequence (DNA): TGTGCCAGCACTCCCGACGCAGGGGGCTCTTCACCCCTCCACTTT.

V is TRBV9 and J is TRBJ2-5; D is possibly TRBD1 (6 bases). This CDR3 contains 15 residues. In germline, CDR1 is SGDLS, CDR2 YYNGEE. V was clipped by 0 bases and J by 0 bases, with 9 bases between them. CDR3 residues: CASSVAGHYQETQYF. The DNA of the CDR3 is TGTGCCAGCAGCGTAGCGGGACACTACCAAGAGACCCAGTACTTC.

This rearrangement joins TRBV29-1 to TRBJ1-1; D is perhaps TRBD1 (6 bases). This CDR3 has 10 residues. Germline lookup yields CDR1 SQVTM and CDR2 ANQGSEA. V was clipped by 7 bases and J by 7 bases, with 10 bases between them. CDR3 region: CSANRVEAFF. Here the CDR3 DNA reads TGCAGCGCAAACAGGGTTGAAGCTTTCTTT.

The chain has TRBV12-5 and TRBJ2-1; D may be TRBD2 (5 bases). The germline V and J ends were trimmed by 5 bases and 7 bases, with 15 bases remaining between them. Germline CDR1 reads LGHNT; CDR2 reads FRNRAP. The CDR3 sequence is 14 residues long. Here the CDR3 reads CASGAPGTKNEQFF. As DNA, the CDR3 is TGTGCTAGTGGTGCCCCGGGAACGAAGAATGAGCAGTTCTTC.

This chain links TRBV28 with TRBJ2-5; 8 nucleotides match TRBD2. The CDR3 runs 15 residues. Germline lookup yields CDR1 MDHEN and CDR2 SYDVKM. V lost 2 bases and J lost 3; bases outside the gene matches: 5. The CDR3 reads CASSLASGYEETQYF. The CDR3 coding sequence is TGTGCCAGCAGTTTAGCTAGCGGGTATGAAGAGACCCAGTACTTC.

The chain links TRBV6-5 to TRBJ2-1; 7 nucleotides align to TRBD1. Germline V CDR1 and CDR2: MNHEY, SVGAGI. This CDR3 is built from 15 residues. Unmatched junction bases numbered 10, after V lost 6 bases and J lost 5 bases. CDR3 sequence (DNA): TGTGCCAGCAGAGGGACAGCCATCCCAGACAATGAGCAGTTCTTC. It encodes CASRGTAIPDNEQFF.

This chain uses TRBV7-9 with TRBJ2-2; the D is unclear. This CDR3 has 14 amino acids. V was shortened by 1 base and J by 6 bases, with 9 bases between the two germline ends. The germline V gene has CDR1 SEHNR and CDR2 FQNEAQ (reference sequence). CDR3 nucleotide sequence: TGTGCCAGCAGCTTAGGTCTAGTTGCCGGGGAGCTGTTTTTT. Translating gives CASSLGLVAGELFF.

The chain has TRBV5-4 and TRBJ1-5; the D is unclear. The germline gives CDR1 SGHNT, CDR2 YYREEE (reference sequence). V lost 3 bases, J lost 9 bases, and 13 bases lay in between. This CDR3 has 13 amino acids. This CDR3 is CASSSGRGSPQHF. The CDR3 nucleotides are TGTGCCAGCAGCTCTGGACGGGGATCGCCCCAGCATTTT.

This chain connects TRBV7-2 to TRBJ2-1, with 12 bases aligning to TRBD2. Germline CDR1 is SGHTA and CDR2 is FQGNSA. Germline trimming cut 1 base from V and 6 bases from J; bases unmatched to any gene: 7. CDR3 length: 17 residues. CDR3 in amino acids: CASSLEASGRASNEQFF. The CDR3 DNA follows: TGTGCCAGCAGCTTAGAGGCTAGCGGGAGGGCAAGCAATGAGCAGTTCTTC.

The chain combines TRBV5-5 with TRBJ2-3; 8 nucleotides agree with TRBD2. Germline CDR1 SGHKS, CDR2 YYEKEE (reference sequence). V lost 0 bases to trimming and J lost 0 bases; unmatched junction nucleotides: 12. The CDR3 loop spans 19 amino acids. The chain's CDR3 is CASSLAAVASGSSTDTQYF. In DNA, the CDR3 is TGTGCCAGCAGCTTGGCCGCTGTTGCTAGCGGGTCTAGCACAGATACGCAGTATTTT.

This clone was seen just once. The CDR3 spells CASSFNSRGETQYF. Here the CDR3 DNA reads TGTGCCAGCAGCTTTAACAGCAGAGGGGAGACCCAGTACTTC. This sequence joins TRBV11-2 and TRBJ2-5; D is possibly TRBD2 (5 bases). The CDR3 covers 14 residues. V lost 3 bases and J lost 5, with 13 bases in between. CDR1 SGHAT and CDR2 FQNNGV come from the germline V gene.

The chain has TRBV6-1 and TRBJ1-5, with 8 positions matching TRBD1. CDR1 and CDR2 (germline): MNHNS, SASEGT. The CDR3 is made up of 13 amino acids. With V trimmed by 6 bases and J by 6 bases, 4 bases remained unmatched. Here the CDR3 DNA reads TGTGCCAGCAGCTCAGGGGGCCGTCAGCCCCAGCATTTT. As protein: CASSSGGRQPQHF.

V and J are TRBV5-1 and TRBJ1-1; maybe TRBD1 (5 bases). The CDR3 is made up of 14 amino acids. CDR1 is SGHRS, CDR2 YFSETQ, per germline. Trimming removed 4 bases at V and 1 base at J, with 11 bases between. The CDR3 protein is CASSVTAPNTEAFF. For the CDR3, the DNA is TGCGCCAGCAGCGTGACAGCACCGAACACTGAAGCTTTCTTT.

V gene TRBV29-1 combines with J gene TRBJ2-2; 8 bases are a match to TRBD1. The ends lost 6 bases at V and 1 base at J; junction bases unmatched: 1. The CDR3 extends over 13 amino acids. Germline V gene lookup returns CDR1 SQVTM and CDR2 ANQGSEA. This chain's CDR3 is CSVDRGNTGELFF. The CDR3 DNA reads TGCAGCGTCGACAGGGGGAACACCGGGGAGCTGTTTTTT.

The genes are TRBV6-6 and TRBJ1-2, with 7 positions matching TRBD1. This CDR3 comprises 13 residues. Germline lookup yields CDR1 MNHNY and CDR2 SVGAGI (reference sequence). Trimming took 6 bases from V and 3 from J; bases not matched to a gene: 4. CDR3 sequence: CASRAGTDYGYTF. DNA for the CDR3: TGTGCCAGCAGGGCGGGGACAGACTATGGCTACACCTTC.

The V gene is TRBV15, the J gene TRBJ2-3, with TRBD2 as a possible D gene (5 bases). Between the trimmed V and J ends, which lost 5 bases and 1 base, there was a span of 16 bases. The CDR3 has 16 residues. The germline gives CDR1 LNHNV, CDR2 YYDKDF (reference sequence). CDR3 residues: CATSPGWAGGTDTQYF. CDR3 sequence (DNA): TGTGCCACCAGCCCGGGGTGGGCCGGGGGCACAGATACGCAGTATTTT.

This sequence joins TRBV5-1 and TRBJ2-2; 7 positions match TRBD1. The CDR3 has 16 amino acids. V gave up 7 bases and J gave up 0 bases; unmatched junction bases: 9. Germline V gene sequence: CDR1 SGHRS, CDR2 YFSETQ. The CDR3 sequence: CASGSRDSSNTGELFF. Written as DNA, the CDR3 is TGCGCCAGCGGAAGTCGGGACAGTTCGAACACCGGGGAGCTGTTTTTT.